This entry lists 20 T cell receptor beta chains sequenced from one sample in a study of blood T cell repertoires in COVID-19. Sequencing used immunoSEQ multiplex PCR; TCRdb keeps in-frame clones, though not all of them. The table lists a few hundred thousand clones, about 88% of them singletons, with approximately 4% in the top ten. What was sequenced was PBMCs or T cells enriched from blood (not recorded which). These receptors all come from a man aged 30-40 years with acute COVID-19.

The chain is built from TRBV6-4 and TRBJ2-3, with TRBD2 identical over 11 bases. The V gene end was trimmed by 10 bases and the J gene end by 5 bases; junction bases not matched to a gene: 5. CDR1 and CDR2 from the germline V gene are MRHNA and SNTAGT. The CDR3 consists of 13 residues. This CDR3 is CATSTSGEDTQYF. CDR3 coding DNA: TGTGCCACCTCGACTAGCGGGGAAGATACGCAGTATTTT.

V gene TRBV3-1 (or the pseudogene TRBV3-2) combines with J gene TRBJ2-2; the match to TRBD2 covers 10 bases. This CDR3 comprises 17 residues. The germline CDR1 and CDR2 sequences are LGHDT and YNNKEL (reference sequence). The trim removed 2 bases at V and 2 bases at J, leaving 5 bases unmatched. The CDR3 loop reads CASSQPLAGVNTGELFF. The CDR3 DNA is TGTGCCAGCAGCCAACCCCTAGCGGGGGTAAACACCGGGGAGCTGTTTTTT.

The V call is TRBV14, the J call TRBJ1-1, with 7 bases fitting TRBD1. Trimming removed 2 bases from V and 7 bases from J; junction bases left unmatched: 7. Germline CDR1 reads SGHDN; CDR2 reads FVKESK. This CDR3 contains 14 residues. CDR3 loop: CASSQQINRGEAFF. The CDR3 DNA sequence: TGTGCCAGCAGCCAACAGATTAACAGGGGTGAAGCTTTCTTT.

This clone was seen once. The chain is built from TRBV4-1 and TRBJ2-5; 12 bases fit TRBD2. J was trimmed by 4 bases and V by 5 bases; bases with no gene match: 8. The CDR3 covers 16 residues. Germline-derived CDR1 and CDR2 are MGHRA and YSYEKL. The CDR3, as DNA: TGCGCCAGCAGCTCCCAGACTAGCGGGAGAGGAGAGACCCAGTACTTC. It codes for CASSSQTSGRGETQYF.

This CDR3 is CASSPARAGGETQYF. CDR3 DNA: TGTGCCAGCAGCCCTGCTCGGGCGGGGGGAGAGACCCAGTACTTC. The rearrangement joins TRBV27 to TRBJ2-5; 8 bases align to TRBD2. The trim removed 6 bases at V and 4 bases at J, leaving 10 bases unmatched. The CDR3 loop spans 15 amino acids. Germline values: CDR1 MNHEY, CDR2 SMNVEV (reference sequence).

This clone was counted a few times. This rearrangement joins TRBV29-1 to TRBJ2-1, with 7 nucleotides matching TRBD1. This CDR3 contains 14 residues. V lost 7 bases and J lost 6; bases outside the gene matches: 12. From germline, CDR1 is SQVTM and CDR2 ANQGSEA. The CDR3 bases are TGCAGCGCGACGACAGGGAATAGCTTCAATGAGCAGTTCTTC. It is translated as CSATTGNSFNEQFF.

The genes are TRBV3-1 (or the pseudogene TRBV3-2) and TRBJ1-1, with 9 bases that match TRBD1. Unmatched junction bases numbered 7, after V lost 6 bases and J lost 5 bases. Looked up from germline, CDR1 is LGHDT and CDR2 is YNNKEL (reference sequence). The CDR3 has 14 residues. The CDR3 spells CASRSQGAPTEAFF. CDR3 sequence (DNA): TGTGCCAGCAGATCACAGGGGGCGCCGACTGAAGCTTTCTTT.

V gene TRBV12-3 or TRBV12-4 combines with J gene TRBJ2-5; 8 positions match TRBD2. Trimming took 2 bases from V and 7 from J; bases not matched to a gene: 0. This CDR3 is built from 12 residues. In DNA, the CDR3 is TGTGCCAGCAGTTTAAGCGGGAGGACCCAGTACTTC. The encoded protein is CASSLSGRTQYF.

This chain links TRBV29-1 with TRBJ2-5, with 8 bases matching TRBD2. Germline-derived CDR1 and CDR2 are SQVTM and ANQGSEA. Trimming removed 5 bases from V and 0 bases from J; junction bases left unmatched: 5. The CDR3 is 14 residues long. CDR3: CSVRSGVYQETQYF. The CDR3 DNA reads TGCAGCGTTCGTAGCGGGGTGTACCAAGAGACCCAGTACTTC.

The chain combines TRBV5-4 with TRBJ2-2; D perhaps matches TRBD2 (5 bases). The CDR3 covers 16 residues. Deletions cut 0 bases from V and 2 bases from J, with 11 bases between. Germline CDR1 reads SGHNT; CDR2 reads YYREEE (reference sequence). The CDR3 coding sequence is TGTGCCAGCAGCTTGGCTCAGCGGCTTAACACCGGGGAGCTGTTTTTT. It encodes CASSLAQRLNTGELFF.

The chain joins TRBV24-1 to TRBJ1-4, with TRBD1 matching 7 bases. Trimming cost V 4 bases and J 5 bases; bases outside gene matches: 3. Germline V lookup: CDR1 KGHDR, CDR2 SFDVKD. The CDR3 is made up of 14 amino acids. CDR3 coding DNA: TGTGCCACCAGTGACGGGACAGAAAATGAAAAACTGTTTTTT. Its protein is CATSDGTENEKLFF.

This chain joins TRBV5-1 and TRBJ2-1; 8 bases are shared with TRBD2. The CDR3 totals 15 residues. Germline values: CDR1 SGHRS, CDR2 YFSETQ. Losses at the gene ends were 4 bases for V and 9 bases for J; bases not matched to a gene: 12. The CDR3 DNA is TGCGCCAGCAGCCTCTCGCGGGGGGCGCCAGCTGAGCAGTTCTTC. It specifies CASSLSRGAPAEQFF.

The CDR3 here is CASSEGQGTSGANVLTF. The CDR3 DNA is TGTGCCAGCAGCGAGGGACAGGGAACTAGTGGGGCCAACGTCCTGACTTTC. The V gene is TRBV9, the J gene TRBJ2-6; 9 nucleotides match TRBD1. The CDR3 consists of 17 residues. Germline CDR1 is SGDLS and CDR2 is YYNGEE. The junction had 7 bases not matched to a gene; V was cut back by 3 bases and J by 3 bases.

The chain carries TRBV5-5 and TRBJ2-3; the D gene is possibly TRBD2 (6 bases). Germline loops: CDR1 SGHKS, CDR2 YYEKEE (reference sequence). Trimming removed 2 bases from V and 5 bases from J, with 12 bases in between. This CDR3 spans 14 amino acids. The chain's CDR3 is CASSLYGGVDTQYF. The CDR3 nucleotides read TGTGCCAGCAGCTTATACGGGGGAGTAGATACGCAGTATTTT.

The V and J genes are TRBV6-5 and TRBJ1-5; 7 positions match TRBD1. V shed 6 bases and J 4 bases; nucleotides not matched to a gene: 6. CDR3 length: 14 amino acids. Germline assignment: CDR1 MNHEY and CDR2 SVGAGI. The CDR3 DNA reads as TGTGCCAGCAGACTCCGACAGGGAAATCAGCCCCAGCATTTT. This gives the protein CASRLRQGNQPQHF.

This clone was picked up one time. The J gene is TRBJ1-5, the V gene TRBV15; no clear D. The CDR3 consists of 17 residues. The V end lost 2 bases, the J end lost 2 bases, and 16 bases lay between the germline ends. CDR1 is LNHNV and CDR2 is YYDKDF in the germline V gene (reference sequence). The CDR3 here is CATSRSPGLSGNQPQHF. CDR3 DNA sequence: TGTGCCACCAGCAGATCCCCGGGTTTGAGTGGCAATCAGCCCCAGCATTTT.

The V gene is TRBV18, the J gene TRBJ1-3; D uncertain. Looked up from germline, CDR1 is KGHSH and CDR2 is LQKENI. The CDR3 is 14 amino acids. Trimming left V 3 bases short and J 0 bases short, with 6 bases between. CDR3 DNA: TGTGCCAGCTCACCTTCGAGCTCTGGAAACACCATATATTTT. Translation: CASSPSSSGNTIYF.

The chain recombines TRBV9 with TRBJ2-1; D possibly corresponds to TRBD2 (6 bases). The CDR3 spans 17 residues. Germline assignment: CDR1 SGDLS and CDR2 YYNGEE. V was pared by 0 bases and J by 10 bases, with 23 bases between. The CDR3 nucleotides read TGTGCCAGCAGCGTAGGGCTTGTCGATAGCGGCCTCAGAGAGCAGTTCTTC. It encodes CASSVGLVDSGLREQFF.

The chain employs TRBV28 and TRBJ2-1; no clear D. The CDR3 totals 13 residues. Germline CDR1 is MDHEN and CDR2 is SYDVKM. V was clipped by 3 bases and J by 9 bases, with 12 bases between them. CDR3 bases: TGTGCCAGCAGTTTCTGGAGCCTCCCTGAGCAGTTCTTC. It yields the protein CASSFWSLPEQFF.

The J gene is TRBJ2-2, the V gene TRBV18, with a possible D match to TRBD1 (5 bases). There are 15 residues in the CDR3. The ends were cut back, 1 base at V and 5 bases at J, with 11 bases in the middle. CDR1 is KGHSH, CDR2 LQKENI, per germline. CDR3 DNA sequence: TGTGCCAGCTCACCACTAGAATCAGGGACCGGGGAGCTGTTTTTT. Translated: CASSPLESGTGELFF.